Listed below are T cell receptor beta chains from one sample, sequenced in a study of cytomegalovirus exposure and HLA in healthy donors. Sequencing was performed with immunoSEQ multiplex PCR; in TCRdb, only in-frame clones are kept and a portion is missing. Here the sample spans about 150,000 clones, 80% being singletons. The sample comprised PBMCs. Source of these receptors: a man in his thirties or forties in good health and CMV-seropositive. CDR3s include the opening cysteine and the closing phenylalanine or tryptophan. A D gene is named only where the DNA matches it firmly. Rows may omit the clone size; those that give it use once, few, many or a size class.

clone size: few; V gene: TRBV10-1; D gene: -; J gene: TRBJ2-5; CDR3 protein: CASSESPAVGTQYF; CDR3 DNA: TGCGCCAGCAGTGAGAGTCCAGCGGTGGGGACCCAGTACTTC
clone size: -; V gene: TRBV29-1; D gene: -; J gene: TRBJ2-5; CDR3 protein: CSVARTDEETQYF; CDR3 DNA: TGCAGCGTTGCCAGGACAGATGAGGAGACCCAGTACTTC
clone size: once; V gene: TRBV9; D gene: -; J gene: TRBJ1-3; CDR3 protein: CASSPEGDTIYF; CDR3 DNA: TGTGCCAGCAGCCCCGAGGGGGACACCATATATTTT
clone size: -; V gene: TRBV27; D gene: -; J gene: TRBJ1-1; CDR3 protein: CASRWGDGTEAFF; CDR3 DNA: TGTGCCAGCCGGTGGGGGGACGGCACTGAAGCTTTCTTT
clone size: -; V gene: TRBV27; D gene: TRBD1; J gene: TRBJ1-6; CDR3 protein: CASSSTGPNSPLHF; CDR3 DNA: TGTGCCAGCAGTTCGACAGGGCCGAATTCACCCCTCCACTTT
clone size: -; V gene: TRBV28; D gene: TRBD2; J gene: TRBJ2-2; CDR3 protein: CASSLAGLAGKTGELFF; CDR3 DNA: TGTGCCAGCAGCCTAGCAGGGCTAGCGGGAAAGACCGGGGAGCTGTTTTTT
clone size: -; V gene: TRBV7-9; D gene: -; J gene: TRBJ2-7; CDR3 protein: CASKGVMDYEQYF; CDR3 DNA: TGTGCCAGCAAGGGAGTAATGGACTACGAGCAGTACTTC
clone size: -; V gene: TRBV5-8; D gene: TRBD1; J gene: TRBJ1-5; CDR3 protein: CASSRTGILHSNQPQHF; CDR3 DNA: TGTGCCAGCAGCCGGACAGGGATCCTTCATAGCAATCAGCCCCAGCATTTT
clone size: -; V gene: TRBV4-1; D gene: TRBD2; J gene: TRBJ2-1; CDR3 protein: CASSQGGLAGHEQFF; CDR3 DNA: TGCGCCAGCAGCCAAGGAGGACTAGCGGGACATGAGCAGTTCTTC
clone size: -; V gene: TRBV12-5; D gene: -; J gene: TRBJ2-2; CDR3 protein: CASGLDNPRDKNTGELFF; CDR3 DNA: TGTGCTAGTGGTTTGGACAACCCCCGGGACAAGAACACCGGGGAGCTGTTTTTT
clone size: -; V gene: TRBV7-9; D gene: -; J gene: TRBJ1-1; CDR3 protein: CSSSFSQVLPRNTEAFF; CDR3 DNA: TGTTCCAGCAGCTTCTCCCAGGTTTTGCCAAGAAACACTGAAGCTTTCTTT
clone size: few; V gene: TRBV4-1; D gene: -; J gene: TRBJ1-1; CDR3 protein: CASSRGPTGDLNTEAFF; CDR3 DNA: TGCGCCAGCAGCCGGGGCCCTACTGGGGATTTGAACACTGAAGCTTTCTTT
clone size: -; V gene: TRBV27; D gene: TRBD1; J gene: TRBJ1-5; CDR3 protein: CASSFQGGQPQHF; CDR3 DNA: TGTGCCAGCAGTTTTCAGGGGGGTCAGCCCCAGCATTTT
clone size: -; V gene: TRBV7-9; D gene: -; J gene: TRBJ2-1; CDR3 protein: CASSYQNNEQFF; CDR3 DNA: TGTGCCAGCAGCTATCAGAACAATGAGCAGTTCTTC
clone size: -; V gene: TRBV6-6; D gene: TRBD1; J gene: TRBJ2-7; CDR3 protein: CASSARDRRTYEQYF; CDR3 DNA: TGTGCCAGCAGTGCCCGGGACAGGCGTACCTACGAGCAGTACTTC
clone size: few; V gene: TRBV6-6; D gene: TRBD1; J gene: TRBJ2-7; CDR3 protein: CASSYLGDRADEQYF; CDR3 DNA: TGTGCCAGCAGTTATCTAGGGGACAGGGCGGACGAGCAGTACTTC
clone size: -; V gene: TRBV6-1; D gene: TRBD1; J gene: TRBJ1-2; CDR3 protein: CASLGVSGQGIGYTF; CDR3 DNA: TGTGCCAGTCTTGGCGTGTCGGGACAGGGAATTGGCTACACCTTC
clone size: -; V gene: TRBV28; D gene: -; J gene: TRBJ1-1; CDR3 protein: CASSLRDTYTEAFF; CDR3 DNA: TGTGCCAGCAGTCTCAGGGACACTTACACTGAAGCTTTCTTT
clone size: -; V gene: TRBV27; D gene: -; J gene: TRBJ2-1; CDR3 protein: CASSLRSPYAYNEQFF; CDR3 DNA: TGTGCCAGCAGTTTACGGTCGCCATACGCCTACAATGAGCAGTTCTTC
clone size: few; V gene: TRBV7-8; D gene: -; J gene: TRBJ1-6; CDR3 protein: CASSLGAVDSPLHF; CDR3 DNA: TGTGCCAGCAGCCTGGGAGCCGTCGATTCACCCCTCCACTTT
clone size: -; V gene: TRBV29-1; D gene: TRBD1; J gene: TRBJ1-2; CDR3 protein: CSVAPTGRNAGYTF; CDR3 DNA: TGCAGCGTCGCCCCGACAGGGCGGAACGCTGGCTACACCTTC
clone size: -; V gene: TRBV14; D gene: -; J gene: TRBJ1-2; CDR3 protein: CASSPYQGNYGYTF; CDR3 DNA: TGTGCCAGCAGCCCCTACCAGGGAAACTATGGCTACACCTTC
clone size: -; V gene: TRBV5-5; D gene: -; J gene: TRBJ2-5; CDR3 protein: CASSLGLGGPQYF; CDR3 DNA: TGTGCCAGCAGCTTGGGATTAGGGGGACCCCAGTACTTC
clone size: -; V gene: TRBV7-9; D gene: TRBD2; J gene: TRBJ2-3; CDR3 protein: CASSPLRAGGQQMADTQYF; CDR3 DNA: TGTGCCAGCAGCCCCTTGCGGGCGGGAGGGCAACAGATGGCGGATACGCAGTATTTT
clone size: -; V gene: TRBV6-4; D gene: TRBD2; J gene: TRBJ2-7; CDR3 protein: CASSPKAGGDYEQYF; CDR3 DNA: TGTGCCAGCAGCCCTAAGGCGGGAGGAGACTACGAGCAGTACTTC
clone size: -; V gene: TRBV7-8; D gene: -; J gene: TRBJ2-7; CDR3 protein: CASSLGYRDPREQYF; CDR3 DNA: TGTGCCAGCAGCTTAGGGTACAGGGACCCCCGCGAGCAGTACTTC
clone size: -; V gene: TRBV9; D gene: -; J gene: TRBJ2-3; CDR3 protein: CASSVGGRADTQYF; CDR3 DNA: TGTGCCAGCAGCGTAGGCGGGCGGGCAGATACGCAGTATTTT
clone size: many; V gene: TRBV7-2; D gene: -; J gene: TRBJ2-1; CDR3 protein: CASSTRLGEYNEQFF; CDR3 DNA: TGTGCCAGCAGCACCCGGCTGGGCGAGTACAATGAGCAGTTCTTC
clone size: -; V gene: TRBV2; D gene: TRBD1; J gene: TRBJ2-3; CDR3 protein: CASSGDRASDTQYF; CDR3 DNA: TGTGCCAGCAGTGGGGACAGGGCCTCAGATACGCAGTATTTT
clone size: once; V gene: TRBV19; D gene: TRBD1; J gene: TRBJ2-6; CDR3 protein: CASLDRGSGANVLTF; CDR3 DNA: TGTGCCAGCCTGGACAGGGGATCGGGGGCCAACGTCCTGACTTTC
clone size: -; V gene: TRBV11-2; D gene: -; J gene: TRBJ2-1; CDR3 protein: CASSLSFRDTYEQFF; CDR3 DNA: TGTGCCAGCAGCTTATCCTTCCGGGACACCTATGAGCAGTTCTTC
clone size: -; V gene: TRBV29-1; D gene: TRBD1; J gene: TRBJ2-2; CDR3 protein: CSVERTGETGELFF; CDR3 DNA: TGCAGCGTTGAGCGGACAGGGGAAACCGGGGAGCTGTTTTTT
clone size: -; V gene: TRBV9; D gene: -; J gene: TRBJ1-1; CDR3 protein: CASSADAVNTEAFF; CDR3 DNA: TGTGCCAGCAGCGCAGACGCGGTGAACACTGAAGCTTTCTTT
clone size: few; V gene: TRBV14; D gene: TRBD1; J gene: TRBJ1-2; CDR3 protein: CASSPMGQGPGYGYTF; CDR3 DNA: TGTGCCAGCAGCCCCATGGGACAGGGGCCCGGCTATGGCTACACCTTC
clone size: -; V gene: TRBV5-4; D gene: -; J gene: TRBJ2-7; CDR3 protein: CASSADLAKTYEQYF; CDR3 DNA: TGTGCCAGCAGCGCGGATCTAGCGAAAACCTACGAGCAGTACTTC
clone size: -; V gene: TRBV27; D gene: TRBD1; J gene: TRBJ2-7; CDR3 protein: CASSLILLTGKNSYEQYF; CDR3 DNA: TGTGCCAGCAGTTTAATCCTTTTGACAGGGAAAAACTCCTACGAGCAGTACTTC
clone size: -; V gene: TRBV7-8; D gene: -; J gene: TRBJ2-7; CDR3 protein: CASSFNSYEQYF; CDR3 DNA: TGTGCCAGCAGCTTCAACTCCTACGAGCAGTACTTC
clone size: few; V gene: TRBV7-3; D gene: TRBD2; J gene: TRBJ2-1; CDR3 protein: CASSLSGSSYNEQFF; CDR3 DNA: TGTGCCAGCAGCCTAAGCGGGAGCTCCTACAATGAGCAGTTCTTC
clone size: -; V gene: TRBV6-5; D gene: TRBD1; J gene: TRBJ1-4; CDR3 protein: CASSRTGFNEKLFF; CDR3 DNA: TGTGCCAGCAGCCGGACAGGGTTCAATGAAAAACTGTTTTTT
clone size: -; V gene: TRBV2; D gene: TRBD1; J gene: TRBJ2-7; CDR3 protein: CASSVDRGEQYF; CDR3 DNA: TGTGCCAGCAGTGTAGACAGGGGCGAGCAGTACTTC
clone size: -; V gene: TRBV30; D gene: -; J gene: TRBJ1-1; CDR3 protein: CAQQPGPGAEAFF; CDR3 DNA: TGTGCACAACAACCGGGACCGGGGGCTGAAGCTTTCTTT
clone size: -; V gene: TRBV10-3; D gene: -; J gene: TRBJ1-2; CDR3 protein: CAISEGGDYTF; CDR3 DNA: TGTGCCATCAGTGAGGGAGGGGACTACACCTTC
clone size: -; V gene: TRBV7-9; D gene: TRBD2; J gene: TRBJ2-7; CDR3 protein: CASSPGTSASEQYF; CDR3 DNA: TGTGCCAGCAGCCCCGGGACTAGCGCTTCCGAGCAGTACTTC
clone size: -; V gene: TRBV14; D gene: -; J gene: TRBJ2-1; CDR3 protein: CASSQRTRNGEQFF; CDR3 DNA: TGTGCCAGCAGCCAGCGTACTAGGAATGGTGAGCAGTTCTTC
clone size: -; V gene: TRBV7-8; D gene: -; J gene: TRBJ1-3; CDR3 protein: CASSLGGPGAGNTIYF; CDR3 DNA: TGTGCCAGCAGCTTAGGGGGTCCAGGGGCTGGAAACACCATATATTTT